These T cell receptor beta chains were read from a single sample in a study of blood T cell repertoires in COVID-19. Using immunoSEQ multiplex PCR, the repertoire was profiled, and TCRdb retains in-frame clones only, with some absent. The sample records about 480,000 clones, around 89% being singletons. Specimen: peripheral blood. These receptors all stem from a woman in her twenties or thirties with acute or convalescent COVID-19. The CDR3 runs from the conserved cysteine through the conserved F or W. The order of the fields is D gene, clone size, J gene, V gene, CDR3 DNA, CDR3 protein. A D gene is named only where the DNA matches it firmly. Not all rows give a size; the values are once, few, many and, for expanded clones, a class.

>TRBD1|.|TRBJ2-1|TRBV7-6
TGTGCCAGCAGCTTATCGGCCGCAACAGGGGTGGTGGACAATGAGCAGTTCTTC
CASSLSAATGVVDNEQFF
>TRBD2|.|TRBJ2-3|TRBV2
TGTGCCAGCAGCTATCTAGCGGGGGGGCAGTCAGATACGCAGTATTTT
CASSYLAGGQSDTQYF
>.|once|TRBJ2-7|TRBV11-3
TGTGCCAGCAGCTTATCGGGCTACGAGCAGTACTTC
CASSLSGYEQYF
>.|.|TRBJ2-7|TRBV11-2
TGTGCCAGCAGCTTAGAACAGATCTCCTACGAGCAGTACTTC
CASSLEQISYEQYF
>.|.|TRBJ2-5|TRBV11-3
TGTGCCAGACGAAAGCAACTACGGCAGTCGCAAGAGACCCAGTACTTC
CARRKQLRQSQETQYF
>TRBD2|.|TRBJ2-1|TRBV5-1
TGCGCCAGCAGCTTGGGACTAGCGGGGGGCACCAGCTCCTACAATGAGCAGTTCTTC
CASSLGLAGGTSSYNEQFF
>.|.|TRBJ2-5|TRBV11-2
TGTGCCAGCAGCGGAGACCACCTCCGAGAGACCCAGTACTTC
CASSGDHLRETQYF
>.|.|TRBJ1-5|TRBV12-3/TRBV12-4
TGTGCCAGCAGTTTACCAGGGAATCAGCCCCAGCATTTT
CASSLPGNQPQHF
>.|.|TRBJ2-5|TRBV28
TGTGCCAGCAGGGGAGATTCAGGCCAAGAGACCCAGTACTTC
CASRGDSGQETQYF
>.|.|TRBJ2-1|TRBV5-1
TGCGCCAGCAGCGTGGAAACCGGGACACCGCAGTTCTTC
CASSVETGTPQFF
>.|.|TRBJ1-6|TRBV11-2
TGTGCCAGCAGTAGACACGTAGGGGATACCAATTCACCCCTCCACTTT
CASSRHVGDTNSPLHF
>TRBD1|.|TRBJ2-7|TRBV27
TGTGCCAGCAGGGTTGGACAGGGGGCCCACTACGAGCAGTACTTC
CASRVGQGAHYEQYF
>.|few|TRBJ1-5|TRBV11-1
TGTGCCAGCAGCTTAGGAGCAAATCAGCCCCAGCATTTT
CASSLGANQPQHF
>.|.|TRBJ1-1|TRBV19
TGTGCCAGTAGTATTCTTCGGGGGTCTGAAGCTTTCTTT
CASSILRGSEAFF
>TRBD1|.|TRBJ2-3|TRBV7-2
TGTGCCAGCAGACGACAGGGGTTGTCCCTCTATACAGATACGCAGTATTTT
CASRRQGLSLYTDTQYF
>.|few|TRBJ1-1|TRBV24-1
TGTGCCACCAGTGATTGGAGGAACACTGAAGCTTTCTTT
CATSDWRNTEAFF
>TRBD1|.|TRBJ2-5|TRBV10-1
TGCGCCAGCAGTTCAACGACAGGGCAAGAGACCCAGTACTTC
CASSSTTGQETQYF
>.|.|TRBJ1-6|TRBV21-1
TGTGCCAGCACCAAATCCGACAGGGGGGTATATAATTCACCCCTCCACTTT
CASTKSDRGVYNSPLHF
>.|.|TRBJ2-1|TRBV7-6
TGTGCCAGCAGCTTGACTGCTACCTACAATGAGCAGTTCTTC
CASSLTATYNEQFF
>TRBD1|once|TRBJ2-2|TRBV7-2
TGTGCCAGCAGTCGAACCGGGACAGGGGTCACCGGGGAGCTGTTTTTT
CASSRTGTGVTGELFF
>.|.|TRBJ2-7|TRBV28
TGTGCCGCCCGACAGGGACTGTACGAGCAGTACTTC
CAARQGLYEQYF
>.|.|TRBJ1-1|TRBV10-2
TGCGCCAGCATCAAACAGGGTTTTGGGGACACTGAAGCTTTCTTT
CASIKQGFGDTEAFF
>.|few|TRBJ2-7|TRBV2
TGTGCCAGCATTCAAGGGGTTTCATACGAGCAGTACTTC
CASIQGVSYEQYF
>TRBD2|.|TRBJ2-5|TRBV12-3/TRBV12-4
TGTGCCAGCAGTCGTAGCGGGGGGGAGACCCAGTACTTC
CASSRSGGETQYF
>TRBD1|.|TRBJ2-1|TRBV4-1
TGCGCCAGCAGCCAAGTAGGGACAGGGGAAGTGGTTGAGCAGTTCTTC
CASSQVGTGEVVEQFF
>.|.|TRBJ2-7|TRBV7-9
TGTGCCAGCAGCCAGTTCAGTGGCGAGCAGTACTTC
CASSQFSGEQYF
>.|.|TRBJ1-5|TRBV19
TGTGCCAGTAGTATTGGACAGCTAAATCAGCCCCAGCATTTT
CASSIGQLNQPQHF
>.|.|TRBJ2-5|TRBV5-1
TGCGCCAGCAGCTCAGTTGAAGAGACCCAGTACTTC
CASSSVEETQYF
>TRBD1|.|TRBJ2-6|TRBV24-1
TGTGCCTTTCACCGGGACAGGCCTCCTGGGGCCAACGTCCTGACTTTC
CAFHRDRPPGANVLTF
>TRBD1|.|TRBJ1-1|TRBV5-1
TGCGCCAGCAGCTTGGACGGTTGGGACAGGGATGCTTTCTTT
CASSLDGWDRDAFF
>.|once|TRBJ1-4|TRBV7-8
TGTGCCAGCAGCTTAGCGTCCTTAACAGGGACAACTAATGAAAAACTGTTTTTT
CASSLASLTGTTNEKLFF
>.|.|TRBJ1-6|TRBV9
TGTGCCAGCAGCGTGACGGACAGTAATAATTCACCCCTCCACTTT
CASSVTDSNNSPLHF
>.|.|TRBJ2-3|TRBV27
TGTGCCAGCAGTTTATCGGACACCCACACAGATACGCAGTATTTT
CASSLSDTHTDTQYF
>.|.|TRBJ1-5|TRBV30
TGTGCCTGGAGTGTAGGGTCGGGGGTACAGCCCCAGCATTTT
CAWSVGSGVQPQHF
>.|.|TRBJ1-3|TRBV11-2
TGTGCCAGCAGTATGAACGGGAACACCATATATTTT
CASSMNGNTIYF
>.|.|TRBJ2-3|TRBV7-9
TGTGCCAGCAGGAATTCAGGGACACTGACAGATACGCAGTATTTT
CASRNSGTLTDTQYF
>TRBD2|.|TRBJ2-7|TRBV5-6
TGTGCCAGCAGCTTCGGGAGGCCCTACGAGCAGTACTTC
CASSFGRPYEQYF
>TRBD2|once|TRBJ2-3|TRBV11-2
TGTGCCAGCAGCTCAAAAAAAGCGGGGGAGACCACAGATACGCAGTATTTT
CASSSKKAGETTDTQYF
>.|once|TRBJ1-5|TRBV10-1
TGCGCCAGCAGTGAGTCGGAATATGGAGACAGCAATCAGCCCCAGCATTTT
CASSESEYGDSNQPQHF
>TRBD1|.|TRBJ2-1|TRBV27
TGTGCCAGCAGTTCCCCCGGACAGGGAGTGGGAAATGAGCAGTTCTTC
CASSSPGQGVGNEQFF
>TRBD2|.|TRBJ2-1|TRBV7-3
TGTGCCAGCACCCCATTTGGGGGGGGACGATACAATGAGCAGTTCTTC
CASTPFGGGRYNEQFF